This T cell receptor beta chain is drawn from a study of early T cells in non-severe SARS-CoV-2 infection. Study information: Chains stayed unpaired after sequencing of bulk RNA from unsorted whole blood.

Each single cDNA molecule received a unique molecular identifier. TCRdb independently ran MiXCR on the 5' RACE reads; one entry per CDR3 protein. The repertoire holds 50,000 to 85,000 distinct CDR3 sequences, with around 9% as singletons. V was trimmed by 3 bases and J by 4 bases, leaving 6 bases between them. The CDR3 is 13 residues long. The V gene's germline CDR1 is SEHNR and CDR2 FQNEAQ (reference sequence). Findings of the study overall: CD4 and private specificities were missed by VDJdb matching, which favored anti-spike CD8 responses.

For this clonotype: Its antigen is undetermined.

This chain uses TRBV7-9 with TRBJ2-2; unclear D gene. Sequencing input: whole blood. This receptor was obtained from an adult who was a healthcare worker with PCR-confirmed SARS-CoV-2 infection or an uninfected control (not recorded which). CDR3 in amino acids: CASSFAFTGELFF. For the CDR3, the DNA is TGTGCCAGCAGCTTTGCGTTCACCGGGGAGCTGTTTTTT.